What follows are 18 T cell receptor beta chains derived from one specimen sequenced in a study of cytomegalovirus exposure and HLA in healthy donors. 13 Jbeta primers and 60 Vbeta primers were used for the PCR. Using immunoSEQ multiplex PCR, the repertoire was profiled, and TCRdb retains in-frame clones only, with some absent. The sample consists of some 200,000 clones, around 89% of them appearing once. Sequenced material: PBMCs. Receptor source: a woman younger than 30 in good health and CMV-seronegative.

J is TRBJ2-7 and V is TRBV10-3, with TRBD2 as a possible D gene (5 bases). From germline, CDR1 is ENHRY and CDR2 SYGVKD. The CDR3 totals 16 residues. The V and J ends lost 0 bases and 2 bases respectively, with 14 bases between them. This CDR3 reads CAISESHLEAAYEQYF. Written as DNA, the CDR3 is TGTGCCATCAGTGAGTCACACCTGGAGGCTGCCTACGAGCAGTACTTC.

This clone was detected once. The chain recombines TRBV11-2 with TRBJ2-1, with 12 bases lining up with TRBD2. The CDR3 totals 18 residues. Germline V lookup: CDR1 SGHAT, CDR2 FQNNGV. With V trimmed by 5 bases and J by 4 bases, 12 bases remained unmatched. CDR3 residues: CASSVGLAGSMTYNEQFF. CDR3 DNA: TGTGCCAGCAGCGTCGGACTAGCGGGAAGCATGACTTACAATGAGCAGTTCTTC.

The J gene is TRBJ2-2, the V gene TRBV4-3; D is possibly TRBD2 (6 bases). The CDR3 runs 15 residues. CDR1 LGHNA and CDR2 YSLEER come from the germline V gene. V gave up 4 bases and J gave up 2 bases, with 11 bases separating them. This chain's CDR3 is CASSRDLSNTGELFF. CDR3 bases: TGCGCCAGCAGCCGGGACTTGTCCAACACCGGGGAGCTGTTTTTT.

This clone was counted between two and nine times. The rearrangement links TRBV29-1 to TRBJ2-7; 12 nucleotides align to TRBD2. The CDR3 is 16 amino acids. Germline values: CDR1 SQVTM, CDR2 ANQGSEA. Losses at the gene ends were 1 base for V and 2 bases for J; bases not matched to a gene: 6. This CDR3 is CSVEGLAGVLTYEQYF. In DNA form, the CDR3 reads TGCAGCGTTGAAGGACTAGCGGGAGTCCTAACCTACGAGCAGTACTTC.

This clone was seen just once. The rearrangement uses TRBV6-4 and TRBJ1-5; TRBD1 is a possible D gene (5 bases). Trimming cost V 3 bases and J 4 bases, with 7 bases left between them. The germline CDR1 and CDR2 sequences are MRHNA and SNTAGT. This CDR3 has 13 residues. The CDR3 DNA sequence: TGTGCCAGCAGTGAAAGGGGAAATCAGCCCCAGCATTTT. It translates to CASSERGNQPQHF.

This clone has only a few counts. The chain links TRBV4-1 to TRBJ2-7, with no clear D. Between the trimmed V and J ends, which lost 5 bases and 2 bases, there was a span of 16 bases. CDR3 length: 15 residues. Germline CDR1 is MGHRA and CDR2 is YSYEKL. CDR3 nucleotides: TGCGCCAGCAGCTACCCCGGTGACTCGACCTACGAGCAGTACTTC. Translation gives CASSYPGDSTYEQYF.

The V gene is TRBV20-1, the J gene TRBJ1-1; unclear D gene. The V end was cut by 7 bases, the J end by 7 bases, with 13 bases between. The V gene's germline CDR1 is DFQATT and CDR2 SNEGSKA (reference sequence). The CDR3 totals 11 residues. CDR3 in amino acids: CSGRGLGEAFF. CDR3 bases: TGCAGTGGAAGAGGGCTAGGTGAAGCTTTCTTT.

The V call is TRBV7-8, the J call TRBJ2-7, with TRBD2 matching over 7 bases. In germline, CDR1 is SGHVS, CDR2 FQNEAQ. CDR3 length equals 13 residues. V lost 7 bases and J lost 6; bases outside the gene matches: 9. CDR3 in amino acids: CASMAGVMREQYF. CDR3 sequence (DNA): TGTGCCAGCATGGCGGGAGTCATGCGCGAGCAGTACTTC.

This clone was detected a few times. The CDR3 coding sequence is TGTGCCAGCAGCTTACAACAGCTATACAATGAGCAGTTCTTC. This gives the protein CASSLQQLYNEQFF. This chain uses TRBV5-6 with TRBJ2-1; D is undetermined. Germline V gives CDR1 SGHDT, CDR2 YYEEEE. V lost 2 bases to trimming and J lost 4 bases, with 10 bases between them. The CDR3 length is 14 residues.

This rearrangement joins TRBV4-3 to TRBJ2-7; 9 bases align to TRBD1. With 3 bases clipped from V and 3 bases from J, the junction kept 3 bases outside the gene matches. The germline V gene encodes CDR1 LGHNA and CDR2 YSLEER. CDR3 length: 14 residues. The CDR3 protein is CASSHRGQGYEQYF. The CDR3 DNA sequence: TGCGCCAGCAGCCATAGGGGACAGGGCTACGAGCAGTACTTC.

CDR3 sequence (DNA): TGTGCCAGCAGCTTTTTACAGCCCGGGACTAGCGGTACCTACGAGCAGTACTTC. Translation: CASSFLQPGTSGTYEQYF. The J gene is TRBJ2-5, the V gene TRBV7-6, with 11 nucleotides matching TRBD2. The assigned J gene may be wrong: the sequence end matches TRBJ2-7 better. Germline CDR1 reads SGHVS; CDR2 reads FNYEAQ. The CDR3 has 18 residues.

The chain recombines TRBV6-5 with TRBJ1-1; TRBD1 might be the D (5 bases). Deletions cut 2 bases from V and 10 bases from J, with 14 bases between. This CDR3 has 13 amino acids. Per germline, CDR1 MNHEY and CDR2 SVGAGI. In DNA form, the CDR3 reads TGTGCCAGCAGTTACAACCAGGGACTTGTAGCTTTCTTT. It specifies CASSYNQGLVAFF.

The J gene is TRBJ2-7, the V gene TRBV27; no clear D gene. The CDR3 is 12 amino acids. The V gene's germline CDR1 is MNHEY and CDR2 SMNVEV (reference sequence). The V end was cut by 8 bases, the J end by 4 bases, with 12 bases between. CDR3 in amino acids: CASGVLQYEQYF. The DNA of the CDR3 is TGTGCCAGCGGAGTTTTACAATACGAGCAGTACTTC.

CDR3 residues: CASSSLAHEQFF. As DNA, the CDR3 is TGTGCCAGCAGCTCCCTGGCTCACGAGCAGTTCTTC. V is TRBV7-2 and J is TRBJ2-1, with D unresolved. CDR3 size: 12 residues. V was pared by 4 bases and J by 10 bases, with 11 bases between. The V gene's germline CDR1 is SGHTA and CDR2 FQGNSA.

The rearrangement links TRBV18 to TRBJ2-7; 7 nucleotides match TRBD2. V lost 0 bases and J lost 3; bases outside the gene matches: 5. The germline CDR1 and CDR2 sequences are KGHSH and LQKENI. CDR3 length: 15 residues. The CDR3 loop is CASSPPGREGYEQYF. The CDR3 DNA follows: TGTGCCAGCTCACCACCGGGAAGGGAGGGCTACGAGCAGTACTTC.

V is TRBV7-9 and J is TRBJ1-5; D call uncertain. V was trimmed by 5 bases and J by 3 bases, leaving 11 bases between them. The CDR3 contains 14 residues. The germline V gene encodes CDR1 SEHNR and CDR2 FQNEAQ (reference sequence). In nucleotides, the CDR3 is TGTGCCAGCAGCCGAGGGCAGGCCAATCAGCCCCAGCATTTT. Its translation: CASSRGQANQPQHF.

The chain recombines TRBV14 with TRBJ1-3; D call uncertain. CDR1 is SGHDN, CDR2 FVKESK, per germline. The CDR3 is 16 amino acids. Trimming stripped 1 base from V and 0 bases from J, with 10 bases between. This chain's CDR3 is CASSQGLPYSGNTIYF. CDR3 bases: TGTGCCAGCAGCCAAGGGCTCCCATACTCTGGAAACACCATATATTTT.

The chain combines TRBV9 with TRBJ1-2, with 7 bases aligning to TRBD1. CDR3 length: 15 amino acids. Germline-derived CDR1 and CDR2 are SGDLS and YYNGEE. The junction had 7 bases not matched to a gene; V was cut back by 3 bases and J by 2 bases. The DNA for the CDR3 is TGTGCCAGCAGCGCGATAGGGACAGACAACTATGGCTACACCTTC. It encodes CASSAIGTDNYGYTF.